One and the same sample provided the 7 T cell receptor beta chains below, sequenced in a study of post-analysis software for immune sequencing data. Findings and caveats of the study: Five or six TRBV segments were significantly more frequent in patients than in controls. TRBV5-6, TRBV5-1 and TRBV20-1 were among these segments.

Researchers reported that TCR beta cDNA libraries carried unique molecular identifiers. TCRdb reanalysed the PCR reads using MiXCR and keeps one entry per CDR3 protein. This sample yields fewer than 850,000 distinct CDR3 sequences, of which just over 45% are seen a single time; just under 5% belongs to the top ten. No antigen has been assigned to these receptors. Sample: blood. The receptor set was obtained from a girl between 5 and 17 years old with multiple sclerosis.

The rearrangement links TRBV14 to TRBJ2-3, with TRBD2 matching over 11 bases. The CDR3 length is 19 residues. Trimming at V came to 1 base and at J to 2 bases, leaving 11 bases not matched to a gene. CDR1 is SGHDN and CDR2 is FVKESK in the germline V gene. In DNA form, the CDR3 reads TGTGCCAGCAGCCAAGGGATGACCGGGACTAGCGGATTCACAGATACGCAGTATTTT. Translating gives CASSQGMTGTSGFTDTQYF. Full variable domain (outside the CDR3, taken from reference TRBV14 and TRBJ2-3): EAGVTQFPSHSVIEKGQTVTLRCDPISGHDNLYWYRRVMGKEIKFLLHFVKESKQDESGMPNNRFLAERTGGTYSTLKVQPAELEDSGVYFCASSQGMTGTSGFTDTQYFGPGTRLTVL.

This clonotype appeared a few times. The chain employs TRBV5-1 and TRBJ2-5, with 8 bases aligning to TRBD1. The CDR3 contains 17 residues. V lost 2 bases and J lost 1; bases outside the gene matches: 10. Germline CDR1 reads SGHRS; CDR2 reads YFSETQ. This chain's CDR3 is CASSLFRQGPIQETQYF. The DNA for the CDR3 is TGCGCCAGCAGCTTATTCAGACAGGGGCCCATCCAAGAGACCCAGTACTTC.

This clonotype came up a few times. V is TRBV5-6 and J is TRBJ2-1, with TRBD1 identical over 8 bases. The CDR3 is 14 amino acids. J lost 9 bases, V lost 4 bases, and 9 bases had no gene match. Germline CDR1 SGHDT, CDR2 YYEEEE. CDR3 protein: CASSPDRGFGEQFF. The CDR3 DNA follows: TGTGCCAGCAGCCCAGACAGGGGTTTCGGTGAGCAGTTCTTC.

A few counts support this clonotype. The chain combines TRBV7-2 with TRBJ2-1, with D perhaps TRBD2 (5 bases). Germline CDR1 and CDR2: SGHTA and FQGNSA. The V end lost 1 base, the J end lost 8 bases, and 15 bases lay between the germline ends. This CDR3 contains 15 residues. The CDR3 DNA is TGTGCCAGCAGCTTAGGGTTGAGGGAGCGCTATGAGCAGTTCTTC. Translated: CASSLGLRERYEQFF. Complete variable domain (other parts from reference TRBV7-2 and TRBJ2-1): GAGVSQSPSNKVTEKGKDVELRCDPISGHTALYWYRQSLGQGLEFLIYFQGNSAPDKSGLPSDRFSAERTGGSVSTLTIQRTQQEDSAVYLCASSLGLRERYEQFFGPGTRLTVL.

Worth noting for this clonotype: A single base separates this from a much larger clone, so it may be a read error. The CDR3 spells CASSLSVSGERFF. CDR3 in DNA: TGCGCCAGCAGCTTGTCGGTCTCCGGGGAGCGGTTTTTT. V and J are TRBV5-1 and TRBJ2-2; maybe TRBD2 (5 bases). CDR1 is SGHRS, CDR2 YFSETQ, per germline. This CDR3 comprises 13 residues.

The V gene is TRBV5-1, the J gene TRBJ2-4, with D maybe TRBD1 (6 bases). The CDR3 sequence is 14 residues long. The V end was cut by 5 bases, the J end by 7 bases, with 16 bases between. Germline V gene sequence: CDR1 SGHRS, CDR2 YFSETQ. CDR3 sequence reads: CASSPTQGYNIQYF. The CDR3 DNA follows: TGCGCCAGCAGTCCAACCCAGGGGTATAACATTCAGTACTTC.

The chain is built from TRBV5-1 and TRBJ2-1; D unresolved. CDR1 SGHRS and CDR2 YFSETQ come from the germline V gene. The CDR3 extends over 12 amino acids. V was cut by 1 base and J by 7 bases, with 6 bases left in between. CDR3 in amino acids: CASSLFENEQFF. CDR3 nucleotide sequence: TGCGCCAGCAGCTTGTTTGAGAATGAGCAGTTCTTC.